This record looks at one TCR beta chain sequence and its context. The sample comes from a study of blood T cell repertoires in COVID-19. About the research overall: Samples representing acute and convalescent COVID-19 were sourced from the United States, Italy and Spain.

Sequencing was performed with immunoSEQ multiplex PCR; in TCRdb, only in-frame clones are kept and a portion is missing. The table lists over 70,000 clones, approximately 86% of them singletons. The receptor was derived from a human donor in a cohort sampled during active COVID-19. Sequencing was done on a sample of peripheral blood.

CDR3: CASSRGQGAEEQYF. CDR3 coding DNA: TGTGCCAGCAGCCGGGGACAGGGGGCGGAGGAGCAGTACTTC. The chain recombines TRBV9 with TRBJ2-7, with 12 bases fitting TRBD1. The trim removed 4 bases at V and 7 bases at J, leaving 6 bases unmatched. This CDR3 contains 14 residues. CDR1 and CDR2 (germline): SGDLS, YYNGEE. The entire variable domain, with the rest obtained from reference TRBV9 and TRBJ2-7, is as follows: DSGVTQTPKHLITATGQRVTLRCSPRSGDLSVYWYQQSLDQGLQFLIQYYNGEERAKGNILERFSAQQFPDLHSELNLSSLELGDSALYFCASSRGQGAEEQYFGPGTRLTVT.